This TCR beta chain appears in the sequencing data of a study of blood T cell repertoires in COVID-19 (dated by TCRdb to the early 2020s). Turning to the overall study: Collaborator samples came from the United States, Italy and Spain and covered acute and convalescent phases of COVID-19. The prospective study material was composed of cDNA or gDNA derived from T cells, B-cell-depleted T cells, or PBMCs. Deeply sampled blood TCRbeta repertoires from subjects exposed to, actively infected with, or recovered from COVID-19 were included in the dataset. The samples were drawn from the first 160 participants of the ongoing ImmuneRACE study and from 950 to 1,500 subjects provided by 6 global collaborators. Sample metadata almost always included a de-identified subject ID, COVID-19 status, age in years and sex. HLA class I and class II types, where available, came from metadata supplied by the sample provider rather than from assay-based typing. The repertoires were released in a freely available public database meant as a resource for research on the immune response to SARS-CoV-2. What the research found in general, with its limitations: The amount of clinical and demographic metadata varied by source and participant and was provided uncurated.

One collaborating source in Seattle enrolled patients during active infection and followed them longitudinally through the course of disease. Whole blood was collected in K2EDTA tubes by collaborating institutions according to the institutions' own protocols. For TCRbeta analysis, collaborators shipped samples in one of three forms: frozen whole blood, isolated PBMCs, or DNA extracted from either of those sample types. TCRbeta CDR3 regions were amplified from genomic DNA using the immunoSEQ Assay, a bias-controlled multiplex PCR. Concerning the study's data processing: Nucleated cell counts per sample were estimated from amplification of reference gene primers within the assay. Sequence reads were collapsed and filtered to measure the absolute abundance of every unique TCRbeta CDR3 rearrangement. For each sample, productive Simpson clonality was calculated as the square root of Simpson's diversity index over productive rearrangements. Sourced from immuneACCESS, this table was stored by TCRdb with only in-frame sequences that have V and J called. A share of the clones is absent; for the studies checked, an unresolved V gene accounts for under half, and the remainder has no known explanation. D and trimming come from the DNA, and the V and J calls and clone size come from that table. The sample records about 92,000 clones, around nine tenths of which are singletons. The top ten constitute around 17% of the sample.

In the case of this clone: Its specific antigen is unknown. No much larger clone is present one base from it, and per-base qualities are unavailable.

V is shortened by 1 base, J by 2 bases, and the region joining them spans 9 bases. CDR1 LGHNA and CDR2 YNFKEQ were looked up in the germline V gene. Counted from cysteine to phenylalanine, this CDR3 has 15 amino acids. The only DNA kept is the CDR3, 45 bases in frame from the first base. The sequence is built from TRBV4-2 and TRBJ1-5; the D segment could be TRBD1, given 5 matching bases. The sample was peripheral blood. The origin of this receptor is a woman in her sixties or seventies with COVID-19, enrolled during active disease. In nucleotides, the sequence is TGTGCCAGCAGCCAAGTGACAGTGGGCAATCAGCCCCAGCATTTT. Its protein product is CASSQVTVGNQPQHF.